This TCR beta chain stems from a study of long-term antiretroviral therapy in people with HIV (dated by TCRdb to between 2021 and 2024). Notes on the research overall: The earliest samples were collected about a decade before the 2015 WHO recommendation for immediate ART, when ART was typically delayed until CD4 counts fell. Among the roughly 30 participants with HIV, fewer than twelve were female. A retrospective serial study tested whether changes in peripheral blood TRB repertoire composition and diversity were associated with ART initiation and durable HIV suppression. No cross-contamination during QIAcube processing was shown when test extractions of a monoclonal T-cell line were performed alongside some 33 polyclonal samples. A total of roughly 200 cryopreserved PBMC samples were contributed to the cohort by 30 adults with confirmed HIV infection, with samples collected serially over a mean of approximately six years (range 1-12). Study-level results and caveats: At every time point, the repertoire was dominated by expanded TRB clones first identified before ART initiation, although this dominance fluctuated and, in many PLHIV, declined after ART. Starting ART was linked to a significant rise in TRB diversity, yet even after long-term ART the diversity remained significantly lower than in transplant donor controls. Narrower CDR3 length ranges were observed in HIV repertoires than in controls, and an antigen-experienced repertoire with only a slight naive shift after ART was suggested by the network structure. Because pre-ART samples had limited cell numbers, unsorted PBMC were profiled rather than sorted CD4+ and CD8+ T cells. Inferences about post-ART repertoire changes were limited because no data were available on ART adherence, viral resistance or therapy changes. The samples were dated from the mid-2000s to the late 2010s, and the ART regimens that were used may be less effective than current ART regimens. Since PBMC availability was limited, sequencing covered only the TCR beta chain, with no alpha chain pairing.

The immunoSEQ hsTCRB v3.0 assay was used at survey level resolution to sequence the TRB variable region. The targeted TRB sequencing depth was 40,000-50,000 T-cell genomes per sample. An Illumina MiSeq with a v3 150-cycle kit was used to sequence the pooled TRB libraries. Regarding the original processing steps: Repertoire analysis was performed in R inside a reproducible Nextflow workflow that covered QC, data transformation and analysis. LymphoSeq2, an R package for exploring AIRR-Seq data, was used to implement the custom analyses. Several samples that produced fewer than 5000 total TRB sequences were removed, so 150 to 200 HIV repertoires were analyzed. Of the approximately 190 retained HIV repertoires, roughly 61 were collected before and under 150 after ART initiation. Each repertoire was downsampled to 5000 TRB nucleotide sequences, and summary statistics were averaged across 100 downsampling iterations. Only TRB sequences with CDR3 regions of at least seven amino acids were retained for analysis. Two measures captured diversity: a Shannon entropy-derived clonality score and the Gini coefficient. Repertoire networks linked the top 5000 CDR3 amino acid sequences whenever two sequences differed by an edit distance of one. For TRB CDR3 amino acid sequences, antigen specificity groups and MHC restriction were predicted with GLIPH2. CDR3 amino acid sequences were matched against VDJdb and McPAS-TCR to flag known CMV, EBV, HIV or tissue antigen associations. Pre-ART, post-ART and control groups were compared with Wilcoxon signed-rank tests and Holm-Bonferroni correction. In its TCRdb copy, this immuneACCESS table keeps in-frame sequences only and misses some clones. Where compared with another copy, unresolved V genes explain less than half of these, and the others have no known cause. The DNA gave D and trimming, while V, J and clone size come from that table. For this sample the table gives around 29,000 clones, of which 80% were detected only once. The top ten constitute approximately 7% of the sample.

Taken from the germline V gene, the CDR1 and CDR2 loops are SGHRS and YFSETQ. The germline V end is reduced by 4 bases and the J end by 10 bases; junction bases left unmatched: 15. The CDR3, from cysteine to phenylalanine, totals 18 residues. Only the CDR3 DNA is retained, 54 bases long and in frame from the first base. Participants were included only if at least one PBMC sample before ART initiation and at least two post-ART samples were available. Treatment was received in the United States of America by all participants with HIV. Before DNA extraction, cryopreserved samples of 1-10 million PBMC were thawed and washed. At the time of the earliest PBMC sample for each participant with HIV, ages ranged from roughly 23 to 60 years. Each participant contributed PBMC samples from 1-4 timepoints before ART initiation and 2-8 timepoints after ART initiation, with a median of 7 samples. Serial HIV viral load, CD4+ T-cell count, ART history and demographic data were obtained for every participant. Genomic DNA was extracted from unsorted PBMC with a Qiagen kit on a QIAcube, processed in batches of 12 samples.

Of note for this clone: The antigen this receptor binds is unknown. No much larger clone exists at a distance of one base, and base qualities are not known.

This clonotype was sampled from a man aged 35-49 years with HIV. The chain was built from TRBV5-1 and TRBJ1-6; the junction holds 12 bases that match TRBD1. The starting material was unsorted PBMCs, obtained 0.3 years after starting antiretroviral therapy. The DNA sequence is as follows: TGCGCCAGCAGCATGGGGACAGGGGGCGAAATTTCCTTGTCACCCCTCCACTTT. Its translation reads: CASSMGTGGEISLSPLHF.